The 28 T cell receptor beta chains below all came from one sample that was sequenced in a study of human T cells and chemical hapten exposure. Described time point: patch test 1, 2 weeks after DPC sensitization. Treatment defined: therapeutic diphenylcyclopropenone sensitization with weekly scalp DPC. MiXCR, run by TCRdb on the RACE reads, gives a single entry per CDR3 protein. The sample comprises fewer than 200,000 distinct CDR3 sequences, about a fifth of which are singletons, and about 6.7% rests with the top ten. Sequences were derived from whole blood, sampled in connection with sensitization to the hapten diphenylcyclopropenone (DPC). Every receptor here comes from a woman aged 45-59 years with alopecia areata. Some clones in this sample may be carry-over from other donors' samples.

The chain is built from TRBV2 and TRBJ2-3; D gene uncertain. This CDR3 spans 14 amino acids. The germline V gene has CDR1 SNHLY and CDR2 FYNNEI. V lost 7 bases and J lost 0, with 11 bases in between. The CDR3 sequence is CASTVGRSTDTQYF. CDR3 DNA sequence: TGTGCCAGCACCGTCGGGCGCAGCACAGATACGCAGTATTTT.

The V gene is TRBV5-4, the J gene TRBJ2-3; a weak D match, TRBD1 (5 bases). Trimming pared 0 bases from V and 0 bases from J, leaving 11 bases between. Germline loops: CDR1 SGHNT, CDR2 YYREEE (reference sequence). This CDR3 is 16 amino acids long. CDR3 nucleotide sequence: TGTGCCAGCAGCTTGGCCACGACAGCTAGCACAGATACGCAGTATTTT. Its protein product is CASSLATTASTDTQYF.

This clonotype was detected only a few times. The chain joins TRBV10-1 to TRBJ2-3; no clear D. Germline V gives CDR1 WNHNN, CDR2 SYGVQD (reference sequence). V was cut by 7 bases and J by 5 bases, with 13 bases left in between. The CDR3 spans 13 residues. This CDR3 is CASTSAAGDTQYF. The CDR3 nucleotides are TGCGCCAGCACTTCAGCCGCAGGAGATACGCAGTATTTT.

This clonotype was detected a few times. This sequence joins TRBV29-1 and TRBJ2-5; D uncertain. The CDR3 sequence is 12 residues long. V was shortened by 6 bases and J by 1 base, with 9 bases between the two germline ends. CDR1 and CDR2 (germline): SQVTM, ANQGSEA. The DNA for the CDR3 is TGCAGCGTCGGTCAGCTCCAAGAGACCCAGTACTTC. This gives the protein CSVGQLQETQYF.

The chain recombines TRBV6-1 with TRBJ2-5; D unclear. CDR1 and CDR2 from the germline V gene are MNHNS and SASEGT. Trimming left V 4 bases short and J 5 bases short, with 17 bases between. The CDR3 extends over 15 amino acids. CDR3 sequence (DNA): TGTGCCAGCAGTGCCGCGAACGGGCCCAGGGAGACCCAGTACTTC. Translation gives CASSAANGPRETQYF.

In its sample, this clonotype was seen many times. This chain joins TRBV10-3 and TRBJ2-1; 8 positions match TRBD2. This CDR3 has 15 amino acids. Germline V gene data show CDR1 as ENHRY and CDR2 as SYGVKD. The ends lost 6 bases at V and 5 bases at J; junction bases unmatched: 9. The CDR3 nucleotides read TGTGCCATCAGCCCCGGGACTAGGGACAACAATGAGCAGTTCTTC. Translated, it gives CAISPGTRDNNEQFF.

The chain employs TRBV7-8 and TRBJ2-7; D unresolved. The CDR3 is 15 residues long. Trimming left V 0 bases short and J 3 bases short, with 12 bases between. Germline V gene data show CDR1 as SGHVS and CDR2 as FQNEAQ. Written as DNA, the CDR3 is TGTGCCAGCAGCTTAGCGGGAAGAGTAAACTACGAGCAGTACTTC. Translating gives CASSLAGRVNYEQYF.

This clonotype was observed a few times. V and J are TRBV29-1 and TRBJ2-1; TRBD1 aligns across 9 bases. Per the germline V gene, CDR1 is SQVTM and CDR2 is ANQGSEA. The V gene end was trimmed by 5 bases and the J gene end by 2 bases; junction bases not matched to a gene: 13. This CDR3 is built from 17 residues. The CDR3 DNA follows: TGCAGCGTTCCCAATTATTCCGGGACAGGGACCTACAATGAGCAGTTCTTC. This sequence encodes CSVPNYSGTGTYNEQFF.

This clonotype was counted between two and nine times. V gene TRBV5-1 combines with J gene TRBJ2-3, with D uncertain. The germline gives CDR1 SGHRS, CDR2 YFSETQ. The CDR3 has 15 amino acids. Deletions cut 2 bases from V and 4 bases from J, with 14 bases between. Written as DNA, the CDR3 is TGCGCCAGCAGCTTTCTCGGGCTGACGCCAGATACGCAGTATTTT. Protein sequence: CASSFLGLTPDTQYF. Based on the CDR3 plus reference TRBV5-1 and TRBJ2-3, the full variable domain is KAGVTQTPRYLIKTRGQQVTLSCSPISGHRSVSWYQQTPGQGLQFLFEYFSETQRNKGNFPGRFSGRQFSNSRSEMNVSTLELGDSALYLCASSFLGLTPDTQYFGPGTRLTVL.

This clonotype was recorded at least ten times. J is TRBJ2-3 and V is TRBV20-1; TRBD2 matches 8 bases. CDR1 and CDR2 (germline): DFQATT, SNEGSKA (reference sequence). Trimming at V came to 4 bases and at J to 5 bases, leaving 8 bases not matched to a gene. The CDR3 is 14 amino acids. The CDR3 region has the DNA TGCAGTGCTAAGAGAGCGGGAGAACGAGATACGCAGTATTTT. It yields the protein CSAKRAGERDTQYF.

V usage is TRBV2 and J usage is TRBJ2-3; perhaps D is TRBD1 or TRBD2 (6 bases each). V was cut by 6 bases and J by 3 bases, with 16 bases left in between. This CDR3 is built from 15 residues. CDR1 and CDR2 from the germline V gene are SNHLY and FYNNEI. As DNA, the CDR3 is TGTGCCAGCAGACCGCCGGGGGCCGAAACAGATACGCAGTATTTT. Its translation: CASRPPGAETDTQYF.

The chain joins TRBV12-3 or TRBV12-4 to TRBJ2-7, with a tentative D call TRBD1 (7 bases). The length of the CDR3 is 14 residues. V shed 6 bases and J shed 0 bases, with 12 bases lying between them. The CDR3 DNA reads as TGTGCCAGCAGGGCGGGACAGAGCTCCTACGAGCAGTACTTC. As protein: CASRAGQSSYEQYF.

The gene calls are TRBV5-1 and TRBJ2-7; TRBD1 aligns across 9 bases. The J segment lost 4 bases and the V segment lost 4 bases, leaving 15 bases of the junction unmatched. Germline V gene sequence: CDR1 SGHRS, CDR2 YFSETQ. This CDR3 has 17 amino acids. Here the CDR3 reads CASSPGGVGTGMYEQYF. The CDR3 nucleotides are TGCGCCAGCAGCCCCGGAGGGGTCGGGACAGGGATGTACGAGCAGTACTTC. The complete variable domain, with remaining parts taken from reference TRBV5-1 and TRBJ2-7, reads KAGVTQTPRYLIKTRGQQVTLSCSPISGHRSVSWYQQTPGQGLQFLFEYFSETQRNKGNFPGRFSGRQFSNSRSEMNVSTLELGDSALYLCASSPGGVGTGMYEQYFGPGTRLTVT.

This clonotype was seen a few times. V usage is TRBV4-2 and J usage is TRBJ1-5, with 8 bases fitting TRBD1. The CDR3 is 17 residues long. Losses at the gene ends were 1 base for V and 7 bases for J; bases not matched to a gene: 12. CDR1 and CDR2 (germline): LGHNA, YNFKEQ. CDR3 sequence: CASSQAMEAGGRQPQHF. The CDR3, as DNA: TGTGCCAGCAGCCAAGCGATGGAGGCAGGGGGCAGGCAGCCCCAGCATTTT.

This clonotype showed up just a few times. The CDR3 bases are TGCAGCGTCGGACGGGACAGTGAGTCTGGAAACACCATATATTTT. Its protein product is CSVGRDSESGNTIYF. The chain uses TRBV29-1 and TRBJ1-3; the match to TRBD1 covers 7 bases. The CDR3 sequence is 15 residues long. Unmatched junction bases numbered 9, after V lost 6 bases and J lost 1 base. From germline, CDR1 is SQVTM and CDR2 ANQGSEA.

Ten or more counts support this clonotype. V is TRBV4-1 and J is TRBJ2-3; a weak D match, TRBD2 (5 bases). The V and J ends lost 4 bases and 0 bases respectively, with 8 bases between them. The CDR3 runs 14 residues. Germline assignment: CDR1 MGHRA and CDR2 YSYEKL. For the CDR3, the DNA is TGCGCCAGCAGCCTGAGCGGAAGCACAGATACGCAGTATTTT. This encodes CASSLSGSTDTQYF.

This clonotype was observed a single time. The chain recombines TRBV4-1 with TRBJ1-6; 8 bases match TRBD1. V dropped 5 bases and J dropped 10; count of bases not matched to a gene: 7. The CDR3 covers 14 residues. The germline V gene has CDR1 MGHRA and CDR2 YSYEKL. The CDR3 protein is CASSVDRGWSPLHF. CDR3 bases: TGCGCCAGCAGCGTCGACAGGGGTTGGTCACCCCTCCACTTT.

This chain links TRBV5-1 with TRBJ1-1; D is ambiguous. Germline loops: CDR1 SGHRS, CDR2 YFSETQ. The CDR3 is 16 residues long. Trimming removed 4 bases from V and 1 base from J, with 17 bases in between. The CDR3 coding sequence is TGCGCCAGCAGCCGTTTTTCGACCCGGGAGAACACTGAAGCTTTCTTT. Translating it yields CASSRFSTRENTEAFF.

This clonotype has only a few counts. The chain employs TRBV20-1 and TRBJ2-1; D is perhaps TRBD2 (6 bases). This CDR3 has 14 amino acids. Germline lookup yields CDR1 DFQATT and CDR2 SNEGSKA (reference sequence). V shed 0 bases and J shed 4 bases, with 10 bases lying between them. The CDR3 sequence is CSARDRLEYNEQFF. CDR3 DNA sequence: TGCAGTGCTAGAGACAGACTAGAGTACAATGAGCAGTTCTTC.

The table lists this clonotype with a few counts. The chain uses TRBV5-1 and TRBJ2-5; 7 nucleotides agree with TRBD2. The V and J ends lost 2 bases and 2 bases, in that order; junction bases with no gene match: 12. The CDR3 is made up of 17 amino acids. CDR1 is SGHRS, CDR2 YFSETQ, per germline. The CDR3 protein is CASSFPRGGRWQETQYF. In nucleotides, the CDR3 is TGCGCCAGCAGCTTTCCGAGGGGCGGGAGATGGCAAGAGACCCAGTACTTC.

CDR3 DNA sequence: TGTGCCAGCAGCCATGGAGCAACCCCCTACGAGCAGTACTTC. It translates to CASSHGATPYEQYF. The V and J genes are TRBV3-1 and TRBJ2-7; D call uncertain. This CDR3 contains 14 residues. CDR1 and CDR2 (germline): LGHDT, YNNKEL (reference sequence). V shed 3 bases and J shed 2 bases, with 11 bases lying between them.

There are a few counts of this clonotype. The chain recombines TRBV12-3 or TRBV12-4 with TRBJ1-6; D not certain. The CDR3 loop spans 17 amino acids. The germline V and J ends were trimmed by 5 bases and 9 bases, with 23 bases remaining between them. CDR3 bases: TGTGCCAGCAGTCCCGAGCCCCCTCTAGGCACGGCTTCACCCCTCCACTTT. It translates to CASSPEPPLGTASPLHF.

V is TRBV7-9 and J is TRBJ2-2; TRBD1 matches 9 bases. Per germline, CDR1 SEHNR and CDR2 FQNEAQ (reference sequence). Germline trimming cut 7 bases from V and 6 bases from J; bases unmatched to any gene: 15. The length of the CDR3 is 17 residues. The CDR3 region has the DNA TGTGCCAGCACCAAAATTAATAGACAGGGGGGCTCCGGGGAGCTGTTTTTT. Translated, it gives CASTKINRQGGSGELFF.

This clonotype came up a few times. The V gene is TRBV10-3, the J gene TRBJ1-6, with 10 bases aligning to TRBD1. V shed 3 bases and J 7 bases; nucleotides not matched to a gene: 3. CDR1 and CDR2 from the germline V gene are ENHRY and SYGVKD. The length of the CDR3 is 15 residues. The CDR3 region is CAISDRTGGNSPLHF. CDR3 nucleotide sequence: TGTGCCATCAGTGACAGGACAGGGGGAAATTCACCCCTCCACTTT.

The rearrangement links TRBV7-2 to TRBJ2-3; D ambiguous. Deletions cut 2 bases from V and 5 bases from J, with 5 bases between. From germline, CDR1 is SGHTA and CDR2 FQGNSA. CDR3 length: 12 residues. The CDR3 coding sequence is TGTGCCAGCAGCTTAAATAGAGATACGCAGTATTTT. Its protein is CASSLNRDTQYF.

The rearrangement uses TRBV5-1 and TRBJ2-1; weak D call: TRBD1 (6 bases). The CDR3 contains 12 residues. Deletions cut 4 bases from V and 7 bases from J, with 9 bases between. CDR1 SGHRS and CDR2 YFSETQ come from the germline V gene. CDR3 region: CASSAQGNEQFF. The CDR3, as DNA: TGCGCCAGCAGCGCACAGGGAAATGAGCAGTTCTTC.

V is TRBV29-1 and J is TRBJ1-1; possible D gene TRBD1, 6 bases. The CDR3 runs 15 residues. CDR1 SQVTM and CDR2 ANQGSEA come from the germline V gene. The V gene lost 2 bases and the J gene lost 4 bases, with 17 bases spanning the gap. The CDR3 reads CSVENGHRAGTEAFF. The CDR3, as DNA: TGCAGCGTTGAAAATGGTCACAGGGCCGGCACTGAAGCTTTCTTT.

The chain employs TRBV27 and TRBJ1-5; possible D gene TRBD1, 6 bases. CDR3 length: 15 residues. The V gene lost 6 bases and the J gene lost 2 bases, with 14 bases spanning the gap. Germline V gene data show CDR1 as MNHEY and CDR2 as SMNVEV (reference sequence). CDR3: CASREQGWGNQPQHF. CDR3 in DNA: TGTGCCAGCAGGGAACAGGGCTGGGGCAATCAGCCCCAGCATTTT.